This TCR beta chain is drawn from a study of blood T cell repertoires in COVID-19 (dated by TCRdb to the early 2020s). Describing the broader study: Samples from collaborators originated in the United States, Italy and Spain and spanned both the acute and convalescent phases of COVID-19. The material from the prospective study consisted of cDNA or gDNA derived from T cells, B-cell-depleted T cells, or PBMCs. Subjects who had been exposed to COVID-19, were actively infected with it, or had recovered from it provided the deeply sampled blood TCRbeta repertoires that made up the dataset. The repertoires were released in a freely available public database intended as a resource for research on the immune response to SARS-CoV-2. The samples were drawn from two sources: the first 160 participants of the ongoing ImmuneRACE study, and fewer than 1,500 subjects contributed by 6 global collaborators. Sample metadata almost always included a de-identified subject ID, COVID-19 status, age in years and sex. Where available, HLA class I and class II types were taken from metadata supplied by the sample provider and were not determined by assay-based typing. Here is what the overall study found, with its caveats: Clinical and demographic metadata were provided uncurated, with the amount varying by source and participant.

The germline V and J ends show losses of 4 bases and 6 bases respectively, and no gene match explains 3 bases of the junction. The germline V gene encodes CDR1 KGHSH and CDR2 LQKENI. The CDR3, from cysteine to phenylalanine, totals 12 residues. The DNA shown is the 36-base CDR3, in frame from base 1. This clone was seen only a few times. Its antigen is currently not known. Nothing much larger sits one base from this clone, and base qualities are not available. TCRbeta CDR3 regions were amplified from genomic DNA using the immunoSEQ Assay, a bias-controlled multiplex PCR. The source study handled its data this way. Within the assay, amplification of reference gene primers was used to estimate how many nucleated cells each sample contained. Sequence reads were collapsed and filtered to measure the absolute abundance of every unique TCRbeta CDR3 rearrangement. For each sample, productive Simpson clonality was calculated as the square root of Simpson's diversity index across productive rearrangements. TCRdb obtained this table from immuneACCESS and retained in-frame rearrangements with V and J assigned. These tables miss some clones; where compared with another copy, unresolved V genes account for less than half of the shortfall, and the remainder is unexplained. V and J calls and clone size are copied from that table; D and trimming were computed from the DNA. Present in this sample are more than 200,000 clones, about 85% of which were seen just once. The top ten constitute 3% of the sample.

The collaborating institutions used their own protocols to collect whole blood in K2EDTA tubes. For TCRbeta analysis, collaborator samples were shipped as frozen whole blood, as isolated PBMCs, or as DNA extracted from either sample type. The sequenced material came from peripheral blood. The source is a man younger than 35 with active or convalescent COVID-19. The chain employs TRBV18 and TRBJ2-7; 7 central nucleotides agree with TRBD1. The DNA sequence follows: TGTGCCAGCTCACGGGCAGGGGGCGAGCAGTACTTC. It is translated as CASSRAGGEQYF.